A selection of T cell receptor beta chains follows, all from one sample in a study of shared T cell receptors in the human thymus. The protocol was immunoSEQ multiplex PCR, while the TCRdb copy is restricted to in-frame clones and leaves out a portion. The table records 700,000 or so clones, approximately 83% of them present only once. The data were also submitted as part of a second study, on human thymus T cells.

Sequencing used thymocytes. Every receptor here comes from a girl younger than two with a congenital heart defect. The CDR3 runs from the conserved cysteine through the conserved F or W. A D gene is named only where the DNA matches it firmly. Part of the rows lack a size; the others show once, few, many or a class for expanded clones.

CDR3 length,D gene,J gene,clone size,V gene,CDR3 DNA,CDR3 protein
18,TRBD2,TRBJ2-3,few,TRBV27,TGTGCCAGCAGCCAGGGGACTAGCCGGGGTGATTTGACAGATACGCAGTATTTT,CASSQGTSRGDLTDTQYF
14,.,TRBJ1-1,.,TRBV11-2,TGTGCCAGCAGCCCCAACGAGCGTCGTGGTGAAGCTTTCTTT,CASSPNERRGEAFF
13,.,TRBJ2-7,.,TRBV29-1,TGCAGCGTCGGTTCGCCCGCGTCCTACGAGCAGTACTTC,CSVGSPASYEQYF
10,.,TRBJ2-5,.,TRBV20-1,TGCAGTGCCCTACGCCAGACCCAGTACTTC,CSALRQTQYF
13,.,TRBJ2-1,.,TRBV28,TGTGCCAGCAGTTTGGCGGCGTGGGATGAGCAGTTCTTC,CASSLAAWDEQFF
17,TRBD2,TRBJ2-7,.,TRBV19,TGTGCCAGTAGCACTCCTCCACTAGCGGGGGTTTATGGCGAGCAGTACTTC,CASSTPPLAGVYGEQYF
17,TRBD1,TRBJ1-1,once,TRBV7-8,TGTGCCAGCAGCTTAAGTGGGCCCGACAGGGGGAACACTGAAGCTTTCTTT,CASSLSGPDRGNTEAFF
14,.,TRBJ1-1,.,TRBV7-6,TGTGCCAGCAGCTTACGCAGAATGAACACTGAAGCTTTCTTT,CASSLRRMNTEAFF
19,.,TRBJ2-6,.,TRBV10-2,TGCGCCAGCAGGACCGGGGGTACTCGAAACCCATCTGGGGCCAACGTCCTGACTTTC,CASRTGGTRNPSGANVLTF
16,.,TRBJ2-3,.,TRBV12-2,TGTGCAAGTCGCTTTAGCGGGGGGCTTGGCACAGATACGCAGTATTTT,CASRFSGGLGTDTQYF
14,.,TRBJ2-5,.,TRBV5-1,TGCGCCAGCAGCTTCATAAGGGGATGGGAGACCCAGTACTTC,CASSFIRGWETQYF
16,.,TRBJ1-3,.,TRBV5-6,TGTGCCAGCAGCTTCCAGGGGCCAGCAGTGAGAAACACCATATATTTT,CASSFQGPAVRNTIYF
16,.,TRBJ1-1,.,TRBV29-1,TGCAGCGTTACGAGGACAGATCACTTCTCGAACACTGAAGCTTTCTTT,CSVTRTDHFSNTEAFF
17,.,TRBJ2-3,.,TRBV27,TGTGCCAGCAGTTCCCGCTGGGGGGGGCCCAGCACAGATACGCAGTATTTT,CASSSRWGGPSTDTQYF
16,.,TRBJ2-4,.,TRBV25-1,TGTGCCAGCAGTGAAAGTCGGCCAGGGGCCCAAAACATTCAGTACTTC,CASSESRPGAQNIQYF
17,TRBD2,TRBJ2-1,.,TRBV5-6,TGTGCCAGCAGGGGGAGGACTAGCGGGGGGCCGGGTGATGAGCAGTTCTTC,CASRGRTSGGPGDEQFF
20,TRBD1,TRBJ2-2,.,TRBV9,TGTGCCAGCAGCGTTTACCCGGGACAGGGCCATATCGCGGGTTCCGGGGAGCTGTTTTTT,CASSVYPGQGHIAGSGELFF
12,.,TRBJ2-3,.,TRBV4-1,TGCGCCAGCAGCCAATCGCGAAGTACGCAGTATTTT,CASSQSRSTQYF
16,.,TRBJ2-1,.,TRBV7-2,TGTGCCAGCAGCTTATATGGGACTGCAACCGACAATGAGCAGTTCTTC,CASSLYGTATDNEQFF
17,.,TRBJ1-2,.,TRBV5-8,TGTGCCAGCACCAAACCCGAGGACAGAAGGATTAACTATGGCTACACCTTC,CASTKPEDRRINYGYTF
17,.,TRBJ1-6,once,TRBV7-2,TGTGCCAGCAGCCCACAGGGTCTGGGCCCCTATAATTCACCCCTCCACTTT,CASSPQGLGPYNSPLHF
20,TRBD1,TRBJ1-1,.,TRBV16,TGTGCCAGCAGCCAACCACCCCAGGACATGACAGGGGTACGGAACACTGAAGCTTTCTTT,CASSQPPQDMTGVRNTEAFF
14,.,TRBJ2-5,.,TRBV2,TGTGCCAGCAGGCCACGGCTAGCTTTGAAGACCCAGTACTTC,CASRPRLALKTQYF
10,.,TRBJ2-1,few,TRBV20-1,TGCAGTGCCGAGGAGGTAGAGCAGTTCTTC,CSAEEVEQFF
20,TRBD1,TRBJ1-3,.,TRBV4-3,TGCGCCAGCAGCCAGCTCTACCTCGGGGACAGACCTTTCTCTGGAAACACCATATATTTT,CASSQLYLGDRPFSGNTIYF
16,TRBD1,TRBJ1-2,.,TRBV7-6,TGTGCCAGCAGCTCTACCCGGGACAGGGTTTTCTATGGCTACACCTTC,CASSSTRDRVFYGYTF
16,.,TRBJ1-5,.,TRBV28,TGTGCCAGCAGTTTAGCCAACAGGTATAGCAATCAGCCCCAGCATTTT,CASSLANRYSNQPQHF
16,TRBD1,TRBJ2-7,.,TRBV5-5,TGTGCCAGCAGCTGTGTACGTGACAGGGGGACCTACGAGCAGTACTTC,CASSCVRDRGTYEQYF
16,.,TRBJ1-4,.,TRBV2,TGTGCCAGCAGCGGTCCGCGGATCGAAAAGCCCGAAAAACTGTTTTTT,CASSGPRIEKPEKLFF
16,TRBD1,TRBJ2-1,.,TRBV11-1,TGTGCCAGCAGCCCCTACAGGGGGGTCCCCTTCAATGAGCAGTTCTTC,CASSPYRGVPFNEQFF
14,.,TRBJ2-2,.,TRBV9,TGTGCCAGCAGCACAGGGTTAGGCACCGGGGAGCTGTTTTTT,CASSTGLGTGELFF
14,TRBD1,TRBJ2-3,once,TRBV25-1,TGTGCCAGCAGCTTGGGACAGTTCACAGATACGCAGTATTTT,CASSLGQFTDTQYF
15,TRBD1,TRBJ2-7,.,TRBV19,TGTGCCAGTAGCCCAAACCGGGACAGGAGGCACGAGCAGTACTTC,CASSPNRDRRHEQYF
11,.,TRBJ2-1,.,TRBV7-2,TGTGCCAGCAGCTTCCGGTCTAGCTTGTTCTTC,CASSFRSSLFF
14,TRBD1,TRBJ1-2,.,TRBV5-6,TGTGCCAGCAGCCCAGGGACAGGACTATATGGCTACACCTTC,CASSPGTGLYGYTF
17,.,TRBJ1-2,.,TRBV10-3,TGTGCCATCAGTGGTCCGGGGGTGCTGGGGAGTAACTATGGCTACACCTTC,CAISGPGVLGSNYGYTF